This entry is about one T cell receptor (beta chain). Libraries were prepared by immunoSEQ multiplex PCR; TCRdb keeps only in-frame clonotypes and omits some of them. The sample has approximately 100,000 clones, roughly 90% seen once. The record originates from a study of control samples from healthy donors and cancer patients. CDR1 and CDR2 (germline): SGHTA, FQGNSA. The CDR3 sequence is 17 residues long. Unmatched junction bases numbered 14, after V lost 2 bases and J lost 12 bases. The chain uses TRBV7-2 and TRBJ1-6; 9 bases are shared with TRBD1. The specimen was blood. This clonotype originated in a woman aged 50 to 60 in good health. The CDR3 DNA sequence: TGTGCCAGCAGCTTACTTGTTCTACAGGGGGCGCTTTTACCCCTCCACTTT. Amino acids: CASSLLVLQGALLPLHF.